One and the same sample provided the 10 T cell receptor beta chains below, sequenced in a study of shared clonotypes between healthy human individuals (dated by TCRdb to about 2020). The library was prepared using the immunoSEQ multiplex PCR assay. This is the immuneACCESS table as TCRdb keeps it, with only in-frame sequences that have V and J called. A part of the clones is gone; compared with another copy, unresolved V genes explain less than half, and the rest is unexplained. The sample includes hundreds of thousands of clones, with around 70% observed a single time. The ten largest clones represent about 10% of the sample. What was sequenced was memory CD4+ T cells sorted from blood. The cell subset or site tag for this specimen amounts to: CD45RA-negative fraction. The receptors originated from a man between 25 and 39 years old in good health.

The V and J genes are TRBV5-6 and TRBJ2-4; D is unclear. The germline gives CDR1 SGHDT, CDR2 YYEEEE. The length of the CDR3 is 16 residues. Between the trimmed V and J ends, which lost 0 bases and 2 bases, there was a span of 12 bases. In DNA form, the CDR3 reads TGTGCCAGCAGCTTGGGACAAACCGCTTCCAAAAACATTCAGTACTTC. This sequence encodes CASSLGQTASKNIQYF. The complete variable domain, with remaining parts taken from reference TRBV5-6 and TRBJ2-4, reads DAGVTQSPTHLIKTRGQQVTLRCSPKSGHDTVSWYQQALGQGPQFIFQYYEEEERQRGNFPDRFSGHQFPNYSSELNVNALLLGDSALYLCASSLGQTASKNIQYFGAGTRLSVL.

The chain recombines TRBV18 with TRBJ1-1; D may be TRBD1 (5 bases). V shed 2 bases and J shed 1 base, with 11 bases lying between them. The germline gives CDR1 KGHSH, CDR2 LQKENI. The CDR3 has 15 residues. The CDR3 sequence: CASSPVKTANTEAFF. Here the CDR3 DNA reads TGTGCCAGCTCACCAGTGAAGACAGCGAACACTGAAGCTTTCTTT.

The rearrangement links TRBV4-1 to TRBJ2-2; weak D call: TRBD1 (6 bases). CDR3 size: 16 residues. Germline values: CDR1 MGHRA, CDR2 YSYEKL. Trimming took 5 bases from V and 2 from J, leaving 15 bases between them. The CDR3 is CASSRDGGSNTGELFF. The CDR3 nucleotides are TGCGCCAGCAGCAGGGATGGGGGCTCCAACACCGGGGAGCTGTTTTTT.

This clone was detected a few times. The chain carries TRBV27 and TRBJ2-2; D is perhaps TRBD1 or TRBD2 (5 bases each). The CDR3 is 17 residues long. Between the trimmed V and J ends, which lost 3 bases and 2 bases, there was a span of 16 bases. Germline V gene lookup returns CDR1 MNHEY and CDR2 SMNVEV (reference sequence). CDR3 sequence: CASSFRGVALNTGELFF. CDR3 nucleotides: TGTGCCAGCAGTTTTAGAGGGGTTGCCCTAAACACCGGGGAGCTGTTTTTT.

The V and J genes are TRBV2 and TRBJ2-5; 9 bases agree with TRBD1. The CDR3 spans 14 residues. The V gene end was trimmed by 8 bases and the J gene end by 5 bases; junction bases not matched to a gene: 9. Per the germline V gene, CDR1 is SNHLY and CDR2 is FYNNEI. CDR3 protein: CASRARTGAETQYF. CDR3 nucleotide sequence: TGTGCCAGCCGCGCCCGGACAGGGGCGGAGACCCAGTACTTC. Variable domain in full (rest from reference TRBV2 and TRBJ2-5): EPEVTQTPSHQVTQMGQEVILRCVPISNHLYFYWYRQILGQKVEFLVSFYNNEISEKSEIFDDQFSVERPDGSNFTLKIRSTKLEDSAMYFCASRARTGAETQYFGPGTRLLVL.

The gene calls are TRBV10-1 and TRBJ2-7; 7 nucleotides agree with TRBD1. V lost 10 bases, J lost 2 bases, and 8 bases stayed unmatched. The length of the CDR3 is 13 residues. Germline lookup yields CDR1 WNHNN and CDR2 SYGVQD (reference sequence). In DNA form, the CDR3 reads TGCGCCACCTCGACAGGGAACACCTACGAGCAGTACTTC. It translates to CATSTGNTYEQYF.

The chain recombines TRBV19 with TRBJ2-6; D tentatively reads TRBD1 or TRBD2 (6 bases each). The V gene's germline CDR1 is LNHDA and CDR2 SQIVND (reference sequence). The ends were cut back, 3 bases at V and 4 bases at J, with 10 bases in the middle. The CDR3 is made up of 15 amino acids. Written as DNA, the CDR3 is TGTGCCAGTAGTATCCGGGGGCCCGGGGCCAACGTCCTGACTTTC. Its translation is CASSIRGPGANVLTF.

J is TRBJ2-7 and V is TRBV5-1; the match to TRBD2 covers 9 bases. The length of the CDR3 is 15 residues. V was pared by 0 bases and J by 7 bases, with 8 bases of the junction left unmatched. CDR1 and CDR2 from the germline V gene are SGHRS and YFSETQ. The CDR3 DNA reads as TGCGCCAGCAGCTTGGCGGTAGCGGGAGAGGGTGAGCAGTACTTC. Translating it yields CASSLAVAGEGEQYF.

This clone was seen repeatedly, ten times or more. The J gene is TRBJ2-7, the V gene TRBV5-4; D unresolved. V was shortened by 0 bases and J by 2 bases, with 6 bases between the two germline ends. The V gene's germline CDR1 is SGHNT and CDR2 YYREEE (reference sequence). This CDR3 has 13 residues. CDR3 sequence reads: CASSLAPPYEQYF. The CDR3 bases are TGTGCCAGCAGCTTGGCTCCCCCCTACGAGCAGTACTTC.

Ten or more counts support this clone. The chain has TRBV2 and TRBJ2-3; D call uncertain. This CDR3 has 15 residues. Germline CDR1 SNHLY, CDR2 FYNNEI. Trimming cost V 3 bases and J 2 bases, with 12 bases left between them. The CDR3 DNA follows: TGTGCCAGCAGTGATCGGGCAGGCCCCACAGATACGCAGTATTTT. Translation gives CASSDRAGPTDTQYF.